This T cell receptor beta chain was recovered during a study of blood T cell repertoires in COVID-19. Across the whole study: PBMCs, B-cell-depleted T cells, or T cells were the source of the cDNA or gDNA that made up the material.

The CDR3 sequence is 13 residues long. The germline V gene has CDR1 LNHNV and CDR2 YYDKDF (reference sequence). Trimming took off 3 bases at V and 4 bases at J, with 10 bases between the two ends. Here immunoSEQ multiplex PCR was the method, and the copy in TCRdb shows in-frame clones only, minus some. Of more than 50,000 clones in the sample, 82% were seen once. The chain joins TRBV15 to TRBJ2-7, with D maybe TRBD1 (6 bases). Sequenced sample: peripheral blood. This sequence was found in a human donor in a cohort sampled during active COVID-19. CDR3 residues: CATSSAGEYEQYF. As DNA, the CDR3 is TGTGCCACCAGCAGTGCAGGGGAATACGAGCAGTACTTC.